The T cell receptor (beta chain) described here comes from a study of blood T cell repertoires in COVID-19. About the study: Sites across the United States, Italy and Spain contributed samples from acute and convalescent COVID-19. T cells, B-cell-depleted T cells, or PBMCs provided the cDNA or gDNA that served as material.

Per the study methods: Reference gene primer amplification in the assay estimated nucleated cell counts. Only in-frame clones appear in the TCRdb table, and some are missing; sequencing was by immunoSEQ multiplex PCR. The V and J calls and the clone size are those of that table, but D and trimming were determined from the DNA. The table shows about 150,000 clones, with approximately 88% occurring only once. The germline V and J ends were trimmed by 10 bases and 7 bases, with 16 bases remaining between them. Germline V gives CDR1 MNHEY, CDR2 SVGAGI. The CDR3 covers 12 residues. This clone came up once.

The J gene is TRBJ2-5, the V gene TRBV6-5, with D tentatively TRBD1 (5 bases). This TCR came from a man between 65 and 85 years old with acute or convalescent COVID-19. Sequenced material: peripheral blood. The CDR3 here is CATTLPQGTQYF. The CDR3 DNA reads TGTGCCACCACACTCCCGCAGGGGACCCAGTACTTC.